The 30 T cell receptor beta chains given below trace back to one sample, sequenced in a study of shared clonotypes between healthy human individuals. The table came from immunoSEQ multiplex PCR; TCRdb's copy has only in-frame clones and leaves some out. The sample lists 2 million to 3 million clones; roughly 93% were seen once. Sample: naive CD4+ T cells from PBMCs. Subset here: CD45RA+ positively selected. The receptors were sampled from a man younger than 30 in good health. Some clones in this sample may be carry-over from other donors' samples.

The chain uses TRBV15 and TRBJ2-6, with unresolved D. Trimming removed 0 bases at V and 3 bases at J, with 6 bases between. The CDR3 is 15 residues long. Germline assignment: CDR1 LNHNV and CDR2 YYDKDF (reference sequence). CDR3: CATSREEVGANVLTF. The CDR3 bases are TGTGCCACCAGCAGAGAGGAAGTTGGGGCCAACGTCCTGACTTTC.

The V call is TRBV28, the J call TRBJ2-5; possibly TRBD1 or TRBD2 for D (6 bases each). The CDR3 consists of 15 residues. The V end was cut by 1 base, the J end by 5 bases, with 14 bases between. Germline V CDR1 and CDR2: MDHEN, SYDVKM. In DNA form, the CDR3 reads TGTGCCAGCAGTTTATACGGGGGCGGGGAGGAGACCCAGTACTTC. Translated: CASSLYGGGEETQYF.

V is TRBV28 and J is TRBJ1-2; the D is unclear. The germline V gene has CDR1 MDHEN and CDR2 SYDVKM. CDR3 length equals 14 residues. V shed 3 bases and J shed 8 bases, with 16 bases lying between them. The chain's CDR3 is CASSFGERRRGYTF. The CDR3 bases are TGTGCCAGCAGTTTTGGGGAAAGGAGACGAGGCTACACCTTC.

V is TRBV11-2 and J is TRBJ2-7; 11 positions match TRBD1. With 5 bases clipped from V and 4 bases from J, the junction kept 7 bases outside the gene matches. From germline, CDR1 is SGHAT and CDR2 FQNNGV. The CDR3 loop spans 15 amino acids. The CDR3 nucleotides read TGTGCCAGCAGCAAACCCGGGACAGGGGGGTACGAGCAGTACTTC. The encoded protein is CASSKPGTGGYEQYF.

This clone has only one observation. The chain links TRBV28 to TRBJ2-5; 9 nucleotides align to TRBD1. The trim removed 0 bases at V and 4 bases at J, leaving 3 bases unmatched. In germline, CDR1 is MDHEN, CDR2 SYDVKM. This CDR3 has 15 amino acids. The CDR3 reads CASSLWKDRGETQYF. Here the CDR3 DNA reads TGTGCCAGCAGTTTATGGAAGGACAGGGGAGAGACCCAGTACTTC.

The chain links TRBV2 to TRBJ1-5, with 7 bases identical to TRBD1. J gave up 0 bases and V 6 bases, and 5 bases lay outside the gene matches. The CDR3 consists of 15 residues. The germline CDR1 and CDR2 sequences are SNHLY and FYNNEI. The CDR3: CASRMTGYSNQPQHF. Here the CDR3 DNA reads TGTGCCAGCAGGATGACAGGGTATAGCAATCAGCCCCAGCATTTT. Filled out from reference TRBV2 and TRBJ1-5, the complete variable domain reads EPEVTQTPSHQVTQMGQEVILRCVPISNHLYFYWYRQILGQKVEFLVSFYNNEISEKSEIFDDQFSVERPDGSNFTLKIRSTKLEDSAMYFCASRMTGYSNQPQHFGDGTRLSIL.

In its sample, this clone was seen once. CDR3 residues: CATSRAPTGFYEQYF. The CDR3 nucleotides are TGTGCCACCAGCAGAGCTCCGACAGGGTTTTACGAGCAGTACTTC. This chain joins TRBV15 and TRBJ2-7, with TRBD1 matching 7 bases. Germline CDR1 reads LNHNV; CDR2 reads YYDKDF (reference sequence). There are 15 residues in the CDR3. J lost 4 bases, V lost 1 base, and 7 bases had no gene match.

This chain links TRBV7-9 with TRBJ2-1; 7 positions match TRBD2. The trim removed 4 bases at V and 2 bases at J, leaving 11 bases unmatched. The CDR3 covers 17 residues. Germline V gives CDR1 SEHNR, CDR2 FQNEAQ (reference sequence). CDR3 bases: TGTGCCAGCAGCTCCAACCCTGGGCTAGCGGCCTACAATGAGCAGTTCTTC. It encodes CASSSNPGLAAYNEQFF.

V is TRBV5-1 and J is TRBJ1-1, with 7 positions matching TRBD1. CDR1 SGHRS and CDR2 YFSETQ come from the germline V gene. This CDR3 spans 14 amino acids. The V gene end was trimmed by 4 bases and the J gene end by 1 base; junction bases not matched to a gene: 4. The CDR3 DNA is TGCGCCAGCAGCACCGGGACAGCGAACACTGAAGCTTTCTTT. Encoded protein: CASSTGTANTEAFF.

The V call is TRBV4-1, the J call TRBJ2-5; the match to TRBD2 covers 7 bases. The V gene end was trimmed by 4 bases and the J gene end by 5 bases; junction bases not matched to a gene: 13. Germline assignment: CDR1 MGHRA and CDR2 YSYEKL. This CDR3 contains 16 residues. The CDR3 loop reads CASSPLPGTTGETQYF. CDR3 coding DNA: TGCGCCAGCAGCCCCCTCCCCGGGACTACCGGGGAGACCCAGTACTTC.

The V gene is TRBV30, the J gene TRBJ1-6, with TRBD1 identical over 7 bases. V gave up 4 bases and J gave up 9 bases; unmatched junction bases: 12. The CDR3 sequence is 15 residues long. Germline CDR1 and CDR2: GTSNPN and SVGIG (reference sequence). For the CDR3, the DNA is TGTGCCTGGACCAGGGACAGCCTATATGGTTCACCCCTCCACTTT. This sequence encodes CAWTRDSLYGSPLHF.

As for this clone: The same CDR3 also results from other DNA sequences found in this sample. The CDR3 DNA is TGTGCCAGCAGCTTAGGCGGTGAGCAGTTCTTC. Translation gives CASSLGGEQFF. The genes are TRBV7-2 and TRBJ2-1; D not certain. The germline V gene has CDR1 SGHTA and CDR2 FQGNSA. This CDR3 is 11 amino acids long. V gave up 1 base and J gave up 9 bases, with 4 bases separating them.

The V and J genes are TRBV28 and TRBJ2-1; weak D call: TRBD2 (5 bases). Germline V CDR1 and CDR2: MDHEN, SYDVKM. V was cut by 6 bases and J by 2 bases, with 14 bases left in between. This CDR3 comprises 15 residues. The CDR3 DNA sequence: TGTGCCAGCAGAGATTCAACTAGTACCTACAATGAGCAGTTCTTC. It yields the protein CASRDSTSTYNEQFF.

The chain employs TRBV6-5 and TRBJ1-1; D gene unclear. With 8 bases removed from V and 3 bases from J, the gap between germline ends came to 7 bases. The CDR3 runs to 11 residues. In germline, CDR1 is MNHEY, CDR2 SVGAGI. CDR3 DNA sequence: TGTGCCAGCCCGCGTGACACTGAAGCTTTCTTT. Translated: CASPRDTEAFF.

The chain combines TRBV28 with TRBJ2-7, with 8 bases aligning to TRBD1. The germline CDR1 and CDR2 sequences are MDHEN and SYDVKM. With V trimmed by 6 bases and J by 3 bases, 13 bases remained unmatched. The CDR3 runs to 16 residues. This CDR3 reads CASSKIRRGLDYEQYF. CDR3 bases: TGTGCCAGCAGCAAAATACGCAGGGGGCTGGACTACGAGCAGTACTTC.

About this clone itself: The same CDR3 also results from other DNA sequences found in this sample. The rearrangement joins TRBV18 to TRBJ2-7; 8 bases map to TRBD2. The CDR3 contains 16 residues. Losses at the gene ends were 1 base for V and 2 bases for J; bases not matched to a gene: 7. Looked up from germline, CDR1 is KGHSH and CDR2 is LQKENI. The CDR3 DNA follows: TGTGCCAGCTCACCACAGGGCGCGGGAGGCGCCTACGAGCAGTACTTC. Its translation: CASSPQGAGGAYEQYF.

V and J are TRBV19 and TRBJ2-7, with no clear D. Looked up from germline, CDR1 is LNHDA and CDR2 is SQIVND (reference sequence). V lost 6 bases, J lost 1 base, and 7 bases lay in between. This CDR3 region has 12 residues. The CDR3 nucleotides read TGTGCCAGTAGGGGCCGATCCTACGAGCAGTACTTC. Translating it yields CASRGRSYEQYF.

V is TRBV20-1 and J is TRBJ2-1; D is uncertain. CDR1 DFQATT and CDR2 SNEGSKA come from the germline V gene (reference sequence). This CDR3 region has 11 residues. The V end lost 3 bases, the J end lost 5 bases, and 5 bases lay between the germline ends. DNA for the CDR3: TGCAGTGCTAGTACCAACAATGAGCAGTTCTTC. Protein product: CSASTNNEQFF.

V gene TRBV28 combines with J gene TRBJ2-6; the D gene could be TRBD1 or TRBD2 (5 bases each). This CDR3 contains 18 residues. Trimming shortened V by 3 bases and J by 0 bases, and 15 bases separated the two germline ends. The germline CDR1 and CDR2 sequences are MDHEN and SYDVKM. CDR3 in DNA: TGTGCCAGCAGTTTCCCCTCGGGACGGACCTCTGGGGCCAACGTCCTGACTTTC. Residues: CASSFPSGRTSGANVLTF.

The rearrangement joins TRBV19 to TRBJ1-1; 8 bases match TRBD1. J lost 3 bases, V lost 5 bases, and 5 bases had no gene match. There are 14 residues in the CDR3. Germline V gives CDR1 LNHDA, CDR2 SQIVND (reference sequence). CDR3 in DNA: TGTGCCAGTAGTCCGACAGGGGCGGACACTGAAGCTTTCTTT. Protein: CASSPTGADTEAFF. Filled out from reference TRBV19 and TRBJ1-1, the complete variable domain reads DGGITQSPKYLFRKEGQNVTLSCEQNLNHDAMYWYRQDPGQGLRLIYYSQIVNDFQKGDIAEGYSVSREKKESFPLTVTSAQKNPTAFYLCASSPTGADTEAFFGQGTRLTVV.

The gene calls are TRBV27 and TRBJ1-4; no clear D. The CDR3 length is 13 residues. Trimming took off 5 bases at V and 8 bases at J, with 12 bases between the two ends. Germline V lookup: CDR1 MNHEY, CDR2 SMNVEV (reference sequence). This CDR3 is CASSHADREKLFF. CDR3 coding DNA: TGTGCCAGCAGTCATGCGGATAGAGAAAAACTGTTTTTT.

Of note for this clone: This sample includes further DNA sequences coding for the same CDR3. The rearrangement links TRBV28 to TRBJ2-1; D is uncertain. The germline V and J ends were trimmed by 8 bases and 2 bases, with 7 bases remaining between them. CDR3 length: 12 residues. CDR1 and CDR2 from the germline V gene are MDHEN and SYDVKM. Written as DNA, the CDR3 is TGTGCCAGCTCCTTGGCCTACAATGAGCAGTTCTTC. Translation gives CASSLAYNEQFF.

The chain joins TRBV7-7 to TRBJ2-5, with 8 bases aligning to TRBD1. Germline trimming cut 5 bases from V and 4 bases from J; bases unmatched to any gene: 9. This CDR3 comprises 15 residues. Germline assignment: CDR1 SSHAT and CDR2 FNYEAQ (reference sequence). The chain's CDR3 is CASSPPRTGLETQYF. In nucleotides, the CDR3 is TGTGCCAGCAGCCCCCCAAGGACAGGGCTAGAGACCCAGTACTTC. Supplemented by reference TRBV7-7 and TRBJ2-5, the full variable domain reads GAGVSQSPRYKVTKRGQDVTLRCDPISSHATLYWYQQALGQGPEFLTYFNYEAQPDKSGLPSDRFSAERPEGSISTLTIQRTEQRDSAMYRCASSPPRTGLETQYFGPGTRLLVL.

The chain is built from TRBV9 and TRBJ1-3, with D possibly being TRBD1 (5 bases). CDR1 is SGDLS and CDR2 is YYNGEE in the germline V gene. Trimming took off 3 bases at V and 1 base at J, with 11 bases between the two ends. This CDR3 comprises 15 residues. In DNA form, the CDR3 reads TGTGCCAGCAGCGCGCCCGGGGGTTCTGGAAACACCATATATTTT. This encodes CASSAPGGSGNTIYF.

The V call is TRBV7-2, the J call TRBJ2-3; no firm D call. V was clipped by 8 bases and J by 7 bases, with 10 bases between them. The germline gives CDR1 SGHTA, CDR2 FQGNSA. CDR3 length: 11 amino acids. For the CDR3, the DNA is TGTGCCAGCGAGAACGGAAATACGCAGTATTTT. This translates into CASENGNTQYF.

This clone was counted a single time. The V call is TRBV28, the J call TRBJ1-2; D is unresolved. Germline CDR1 reads MDHEN; CDR2 reads SYDVKM. This CDR3 has 14 amino acids. V was trimmed by 2 bases and J by 8 bases, leaving 15 bases between them. The CDR3 nucleotides are TGTGCCAGCAGTTTAGGGAGGACGTTGGGGGGCTACACCTTC. This gives the protein CASSLGRTLGGYTF.

This rearrangement joins TRBV2 to TRBJ1-1; possible D gene TRBD1, 6 bases. The ends were cut back, 5 bases at V and 10 bases at J, with 17 bases in the middle. Per germline, CDR1 SNHLY and CDR2 FYNNEI. CDR3 length: 13 amino acids. The CDR3 here is CASSLGTPWGAFF. The CDR3, as DNA: TGTGCCAGCAGTTTAGGGACACCTTGGGGAGCTTTCTTT.

This clone came up a few times. V gene TRBV4-1 combines with J gene TRBJ1-2; 7 nucleotides line up with TRBD1. V shed 6 bases, J shed 5 bases, and the junction held 6 bases outside the gene matches. CDR1 is MGHRA, CDR2 YSYEKL, per germline. The CDR3 consists of 13 residues. In DNA, the CDR3 is TGCGCCAGCAGAGTTGGACAGGCGTATGGCTACACCTTC. Translating it yields CASRVGQAYGYTF.

In its sample, this clone was seen once. This chain joins TRBV11-1 and TRBJ2-7, with TRBD1 as a possible D gene (5 bases). CDR1 and CDR2 from the germline V gene are SGHAT and FQDESV (reference sequence). Trimming pared 7 bases from V and 3 bases from J, leaving 19 bases between. This CDR3 is built from 15 residues. Written as DNA, the CDR3 is TGTGCCAGCACCGACAGCTCTCGAAGTTACTACGAGCAGTACTTC. Residues: CASTDSSRSYYEQYF.

This clone was found once. CDR3 sequence reads: CASSRKLRDPTNTIYF. DNA for the CDR3: TGTGCCAGCAGCCGGAAACTTCGTGACCCGACGAACACCATATATTTT. V and J are TRBV13 and TRBJ1-3; D not certain. Looked up from germline, CDR1 is PRHDT and CDR2 is FYEKMQ (reference sequence). This CDR3 has 16 amino acids. The V gene lost 5 bases and the J gene lost 7 bases, with 21 bases spanning the gap.